The rows below give T cell receptor beta chains drawn from one sample of a study of CD8 T cells in Susac syndrome. TCRdb re-called the immunoSEQ multiplex PCR reads through MiXCR, storing one row per CDR3 protein. The repertoire has about 110,000 distinct CDR3 sequences, roughly 95% of them found once; the top ten carry around 0.4%. The sample comprised CD8+ T cells from PBMCs. These receptors originate from a human donor with Susac syndrome. Both conserved end residues are part of each CDR3. D genes are given only for firm matches. Size values are once, few and many counts, or a class for expanded clones, and some rows have none.

abundance: .
v_gene: TRBV4-2
j_gene: TRBJ2-6
len: 19
d_gene: .
CDR3aa: CASSQDVAGTLSGANVLTF
CDR3nt: TGTGCCAGCAGCCAAGATGTTGCAGGGACCCTCTCTGGGGCCAACGTCCTGACTTTC

abundance: .
v_gene: TRBV4-3
j_gene: TRBJ1-2
len: 14
d_gene: .
CDR3aa: CASSQDRQDGGYTF
CDR3nt: TGCGCCAGCAGCCAAGACCGACAGGACGGTGGCTACACCTTC

abundance: .
v_gene: TRBV12-3/TRBV12-4
j_gene: TRBJ1-2
len: 13
d_gene: .
CDR3aa: CASSPRQSYGYTF
CDR3nt: TGTGCCAGCAGTCCCCGACAGTCTTATGGCTACACCTTC

abundance: .
v_gene: TRBV15
j_gene: TRBJ2-3
len: 16
d_gene: .
CDR3aa: CATSRVEGVHTDTQYF
CDR3nt: TGTGCCACCAGCAGAGTCGAAGGGGTCCACACAGATACGCAGTATTTT

abundance: .
v_gene: TRBV12-3/TRBV12-4
j_gene: TRBJ2-7
len: 15
d_gene: .
CDR3aa: CASSSGRDFVYEQYF
CDR3nt: TGTGCCAGCAGTTCGGGCCGGGACTTCGTGTACGAGCAGTACTTC

abundance: .
v_gene: TRBV4-1
j_gene: TRBJ2-1
len: 16
d_gene: .
CDR3aa: CASSQDLGRTYNEQFF
CDR3nt: TGCGCCAGCAGCCAAGACCTGGGTCGCACCTACAATGAGCAGTTCTTC

abundance: few
v_gene: TRBV6-2/TRBV6-3
j_gene: TRBJ2-5
len: 12
d_gene: .
CDR3aa: CASSYPEETQYF
CDR3nt: TGTGCCAGCAGTTATCCCGAAGAGACCCAGTACTTC

abundance: .
v_gene: TRBV25-1
j_gene: TRBJ1-6
len: 13
d_gene: .
CDR3aa: CASSESFGSPLHF
CDR3nt: TGTGCCAGCAGTGAATCTTTTGGATCACCCCTCCACTTT

abundance: .
v_gene: TRBV3-1
j_gene: TRBJ2-5
len: 15
d_gene: .
CDR3aa: CASSQLDRDQETQYF
CDR3nt: TGTGCCAGCAGCCAACTGGACAGAGACCAAGAGACCCAGTACTTC

abundance: .
v_gene: TRBV7-9
j_gene: TRBJ1-2
len: 14
d_gene: .
CDR3aa: CASSLENTHYGYTF
CDR3nt: TGTGCCAGCAGCTTGGAGAACACCCACTATGGCTACACCTTC

abundance: .
v_gene: TRBV2
j_gene: TRBJ2-1
len: 12
d_gene: .
CDR3aa: CASGDGYNEQFF
CDR3nt: TGTGCCAGCGGGGACGGATACAATGAGCAGTTCTTC

abundance: .
v_gene: TRBV29-1
j_gene: TRBJ1-1
len: 11
d_gene: .
CDR3aa: CSVEQGTEAFF
CDR3nt: TGCAGCGTTGAACAGGGAACTGAAGCTTTCTTT

abundance: once
v_gene: TRBV27
j_gene: TRBJ2-4
len: 16
d_gene: .
CDR3aa: CASGSRGGLAKNIQYF
CDR3nt: TGTGCCAGCGGCTCGAGGGGGGGGCTGGCCAAAAACATTCAGTACTTC

abundance: .
v_gene: TRBV20-1
j_gene: TRBJ2-5
len: 13
d_gene: TRBD1
CDR3aa: CSADRGLGETQYF
CDR3nt: TGCAGTGCAGACAGGGGGCTGGGAGAGACCCAGTACTTC

abundance: .
v_gene: TRBV3-1
j_gene: TRBJ2-7
len: 14
d_gene: .
CDR3aa: CASSQESVSYEQYF
CDR3nt: TGTGCCAGCAGCCAAGAATCCGTCTCCTACGAGCAGTACTTC

abundance: .
v_gene: TRBV7-6
j_gene: TRBJ2-7
len: 15
d_gene: TRBD1
CDR3aa: CASSLAGTDLLEQYF
CDR3nt: TGTGCCAGCAGCTTAGCAGGGACAGATCTACTCGAGCAGTACTTC

abundance: .
v_gene: TRBV9
j_gene: TRBJ2-7
len: 15
d_gene: TRBD2
CDR3aa: CASSVAGTSSYEQYF
CDR3nt: TGTGCCAGCAGCGTCGCTGGGACTAGCTCTTACGAGCAGTACTTC

abundance: .
v_gene: TRBV4-1
j_gene: TRBJ2-7
len: 14
d_gene: .
CDR3aa: CASSLEDSTYEQYF
CDR3nt: TGCGCCAGCAGTCTCGAAGACAGTACCTACGAGCAGTACTTC

abundance: .
v_gene: TRBV20-1
j_gene: TRBJ2-5
len: 15
d_gene: .
CDR3aa: CSARDSAGAIETQYF
CDR3nt: TGCAGTGCTAGAGATAGTGCGGGGGCCATCGAGACCCAGTACTTC

abundance: .
v_gene: TRBV4-3
j_gene: TRBJ2-7
len: 14
d_gene: .
CDR3aa: CASSQDFPSYEQYF
CDR3nt: TGCGCCAGCAGCCAAGATTTCCCCTCCTACGAGCAGTACTTC

abundance: .
v_gene: TRBV7-8
j_gene: TRBJ1-5
len: 14
d_gene: .
CDR3aa: CASTPGGAGQPQHF
CDR3nt: TGTGCCAGCACCCCGGGGGGGGCCGGTCAGCCCCAGCATTTT

abundance: .
v_gene: TRBV20-1
j_gene: TRBJ2-7
len: 15
d_gene: .
CDR3aa: CSATEAGAFSYEQYF
CDR3nt: TGCAGTGCCACGGAAGCAGGGGCGTTCTCCTACGAGCAGTACTTC

abundance: .
v_gene: TRBV7-6
j_gene: TRBJ2-7
len: 15
d_gene: .
CDR3aa: CASSLTKATTSEQYF
CDR3nt: TGTGCCAGCAGCTTAACGAAGGCTACAACGAGTGAGCAGTACTTC

abundance: .
v_gene: TRBV3-1
j_gene: TRBJ2-1
len: 14
d_gene: .
CDR3aa: CASSLSPLNNEQFF
CDR3nt: TGTGCCAGCAGCCTTTCTCCCCTAAACAATGAGCAGTTCTTC

abundance: .
v_gene: TRBV10-3
j_gene: TRBJ2-3
len: 15
d_gene: .
CDR3aa: CAISESTTSTDTQYF
CDR3nt: TGTGCCATCAGTGAGTCTACCACTAGCACAGATACGCAGTATTTT

abundance: .
v_gene: TRBV12-3/TRBV12-4
j_gene: TRBJ2-7
len: 12
d_gene: .
CDR3aa: CASSVSVYEQYF
CDR3nt: TGTGCCTCTAGCGTATCGGTCTACGAGCAGTACTTC

abundance: once
v_gene: TRBV12-3/TRBV12-4
j_gene: TRBJ1-5
len: 14
d_gene: .
CDR3aa: CASSLRGSNQPQHF
CDR3nt: TGTGCCAGCAGTCTGAGGGGGAGCAATCAGCCCCAGCATTTT

abundance: .
v_gene: TRBV12-3/TRBV12-4
j_gene: TRBJ2-2
len: 14
d_gene: TRBD2
CDR3aa: CASSHLTSPGELFF
CDR3nt: TGTGCCAGCAGCCATCTGACTAGCCCCGGGGAGCTGTTTTTT

abundance: .
v_gene: TRBV12-3/TRBV12-4
j_gene: TRBJ2-1
len: 14
d_gene: TRBD2
CDR3aa: CASRRTSELNEQFF
CDR3nt: TGTGCCAGCAGGCGGACTAGCGAACTCAATGAGCAGTTCTTC

abundance: .
v_gene: TRBV12-3/TRBV12-4
j_gene: TRBJ2-3
len: 14
d_gene: TRBD2
CDR3aa: CASTPGLATDTQYF
CDR3nt: TGTGCCAGTACTCCGGGACTAGCGACAGATACGCAGTATTTT